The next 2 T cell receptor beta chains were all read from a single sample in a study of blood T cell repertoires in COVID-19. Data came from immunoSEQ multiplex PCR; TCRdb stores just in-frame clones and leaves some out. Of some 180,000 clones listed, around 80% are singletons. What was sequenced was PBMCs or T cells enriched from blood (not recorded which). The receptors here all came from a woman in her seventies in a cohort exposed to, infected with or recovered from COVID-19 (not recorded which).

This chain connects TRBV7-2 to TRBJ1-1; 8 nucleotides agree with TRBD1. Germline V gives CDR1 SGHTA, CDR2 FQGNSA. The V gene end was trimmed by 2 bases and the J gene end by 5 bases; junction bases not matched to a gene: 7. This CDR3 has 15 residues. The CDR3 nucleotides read TGTGCCAGCAGCTTAATACCTAACAGGGGGACTGAAGCTTTCTTT. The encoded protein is CASSLIPNRGTEAFF.

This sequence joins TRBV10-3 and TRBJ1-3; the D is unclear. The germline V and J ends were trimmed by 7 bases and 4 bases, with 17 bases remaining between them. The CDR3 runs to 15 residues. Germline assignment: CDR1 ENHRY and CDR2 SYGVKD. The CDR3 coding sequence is TGTGCCATCACCCCCGGAGATAGGAAAGGAAACACCATATATTTT. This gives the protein CAITPGDRKGNTIYF.